A selection of T cell receptor beta chains follows, all from one sample in a study of HIV-infected children after antiretroviral therapy interruption. Using its own MiXCR run on the 3' RACE reads, TCRdb lists one record per CDR3 protein. The table lists 30,000 to 50,000 distinct CDR3 sequences, under 8% of them singletons. The sample in question was CD45RA+ CD4+ T cells from PBMCs, pooled from several time points, obtained from a donor given antiretroviral therapy, either interrupted or continuous. The receptors were sampled from a pool of human donors with HIV. Each CDR3 is given with its conserved first and last residue. The D gene is left open where the match is weak. A row's size may be missing; if present it is once, few, many or a size class.

d_gene	v_gene	abundance	j_gene	CDR3nt	CDR3aa
-	TRBV18	many	TRBJ1-5	TGTGCCAGCTCCGAAGTTCCTTCAGGGACCCAGCATTTT	CASSEVPSGTQHF
-	TRBV5-1	-	TRBJ2-3	TGCGCCAGCAGCTTGGATCGGAGGGAAGCAGATACGCAGTATTTT	CASSLDRREADTQYF
TRBD2	TRBV27	few	TRBJ2-7	TGTGCCAGCAGTTCGTTACTAGCGGCCGTCTCCTACGAGCAGTACTTC	CASSSLLAAVSYEQYF
-	TRBV29-1	many	TRBJ2-3	TGCAGCGTCGCCTCTTCCAGAGGGGGAGGGATAACAGATACGCAGTATTTT	CSVASSRGGGITDTQYF
-	TRBV12-3/TRBV12-4	many	TRBJ2-7	TGTGCCAGCAGATTGGGACTGGGGGGCTCCTATGAACAGTACTTC	CASRLGLGGSYEQYF
-	TRBV20-1	few	TRBJ1-5	TGCAGTGCTATAGACAGCAATCAGCCCCAGCATTTT	CSAIDSNQPQHF
-	TRBV2	many	TRBJ2-3	TGTGCCAGCGGGACGGGCACAGATACGCAGTATTTT	CASGTGTDTQYF
TRBD2	TRBV20-1	many	TRBJ2-7	TGCAGTGCTAGGTTCCGGGGGGTGACCTACGAGCAGTACTTC	CSARFRGVTYEQYF
TRBD1	TRBV18	many	TRBJ1-1	TGTGCCAGCTCATCGGGACAGGCCGATTCTGAAGCTTTCTTT	CASSSGQADSEAFF
TRBD1	TRBV29-1	many	TRBJ2-3	TGCAGCGTACTACGACAGGGATCGACAGATACGCAGTATTTT	CSVLRQGSTDTQYF
-	TRBV11-2	many	TRBJ1-1	TGTGCCAGCAGCCGGACCGGGACGGAAGCTTTCTTT	CASSRTGTEAFF
TRBD2	TRBV5-5	many	TRBJ2-7	TGTGCCAGCAGCCTGACTAGCGTCTCCTACGAGCAGTACTTC	CASSLTSVSYEQYF
-	TRBV11-1	-	TRBJ1-6	TGTGCCAGCAGCTTAGGCTCTGGGGAGACTTCACCCCTCCACTTT	CASSLGSGETSPLHF
-	TRBV12-3/TRBV12-4	many	TRBJ1-2	TGTGCAAGCAGCTTCGACTCCGACTACACCTTC	CASSFDSDYTF
TRBD1	TRBV12-3/TRBV12-4	many	TRBJ2-4	TGTGCAAGCAGACAGGGTAGTCAAAACACCTTGTACTTT	CASRQGSQNTLYF
TRBD1	TRBV4-1	few	TRBJ2-7	TGCGCCAGCAGCCATGTTGGTGGGACAGGGGAGCAGTACTTC	CASSHVGGTGEQYF
TRBD1	TRBV29-1	-	TRBJ1-2	TGCAGCGTTGACCGGCGACAGGGCTTAACCAACTATGGCTACACCTTC	CSVDRRQGLTNYGYTF
-	TRBV6-5	many	TRBJ2-4	TGTGCCAGCAGTCCCCGGGGTACCGGGGACATTCAGTACTTC	CASSPRGTGDIQYF
-	TRBV7-8	many	TRBJ2-2	TGTGCCAGCAGCCCCACCAGGGCGAACACCGGGGAGCTGTTTTTT	CASSPTRANTGELFF
-	TRBV20-1	few	TRBJ1-5	TGCAGTGCTACGGCCGAGAGAAAGCCCCAGCATTTT	CSATAERKPQHF
TRBD1	TRBV9	many	TRBJ1-1	TGTGCCAGCAGCGTAGCCGGAGGACAGGAGGGGACGGCTTTCTTT	CASSVAGGQEGTAFF
-	TRBV11-2	medium-sized	TRBJ2-1	TGTGCCAGCAGCTTGGGCCCCAATGAGCAGTTCTTC	CASSLGPNEQFF
TRBD1	TRBV10-3	many	TRBJ1-1	TGTGCCATCAGTGAACCATTTGGGACAGGGGTGGCCACTGAAGCTTTCTTT	CAISEPFGTGVATEAFF
-	TRBV12-3/TRBV12-4	few	TRBJ2-7	TGTGCCAGCAGTTGGCGGGGGCCTCACTACGAGCAGTACTTC	CASSWRGPHYEQYF
TRBD1	TRBV4-1	many	TRBJ2-3	TGTGCCAGCAGCCAAGTACAGGGGACAGAAACGCTGTATTTT	CASSQVQGTETLYF
TRBD1	TRBV15	few	TRBJ2-7	TGTGCCAGCAGTCGGGACAGGGGTGAACAGTACTTC	CASSRDRGEQYF
-	TRBV6-2/TRBV6-3	many	TRBJ1-1	TGTGCCAGCAGTCTACCCCGGGACCGACCCTTGAACACTGAAGCTTTCTTT	CASSLPRDRPLNTEAFF
-	TRBV11-2	many	TRBJ2-7	TGTGCCAGCAGCTTACTCCACGAGCAGTACTTC	CASSLLHEQYF
-	TRBV12-3/TRBV12-4	-	TRBJ1-5	TGTGCCAGCAGTGCCCAGGGTAGCAATCAGCCCCAGCATTTT	CASSAQGSNQPQHF
-	TRBV11-2	many	TRBJ2-7	TGTGCCAGCAGTATAGGGCTAAAAGGACCCCGGGGGCACGAGCAGTACTTC	CASSIGLKGPRGHEQYF
TRBD1	TRBV4-1	many	TRBJ2-5	TGTGCCAGCAGCCGGTACAGGGGGCAAGGCCAAGACACCCAGTACTTT	CASSRYRGQGQDTQYF
TRBD1	TRBV7-2	many	TRBJ1-5	TGTGCCAGCAGCCCCCGGACAGGGGACCAGCCCCAGCATTTT	CASSPRTGDQPQHF
-	TRBV10-3	many	TRBJ2-1	TGTGCCATCAGTGAGTCGCTCGATGAGCAGTTCTTC	CAISESLDEQFF
-	TRBV6-1	many	TRBJ2-7	TGTGCCAGCAGTGAATCCCCGGGCGCAGGCTTGGGCGAGCAGTACTTC	CASSESPGAGLGEQYF
-	TRBV6-1	many	TRBJ1-2	TGTGCCAGCAGCGGATATGGCTACACCTTC	CASSGYGYTF
TRBD1	TRBV20-1	many	TRBJ1-1	TGCAGTGCGGAGGGACAGTGGAACACTGAAGCTTTCTTT	CSAEGQWNTEAFF
-	TRBV29-1	many	TRBJ2-7	TGCAGCGTTGGACCCTTTAAGCCATTCGCCGAGCAGTACTTC	CSVGPFKPFAEQYF
-	TRBV19	-	TRBJ2-7	TGTGCCAGTAGTAACCGACAGGATGCCTACGAGCAGTACTTC	CASSNRQDAYEQYF
-	TRBV23-1	many	TRBJ2-7	TGCGCCAGCAGTTTACCGTGGGACACCGACTCCTACGAGCAGTACTTC	CASSLPWDTDSYEQYF
TRBD1	TRBV2	many	TRBJ1-4	TGTGCCAGCAGTGGAGGACAGGGAAAACTGTTTTTT	CASSGGQGKLFF
-	TRBV11-2	many	TRBJ2-7	TGTGCCAGCAGCTCCCACCAAATAGTTCACTTCGAGCAGTACTTC	CASSSHQIVHFEQYF
-	TRBV19	many	TRBJ2-2	TGTGCCAGTAGTATAAGCCAACCAAACACCGGGGAGCTGTTTTTT	CASSISQPNTGELFF
TRBD1	TRBV4-1	few	TRBJ2-7	TGCGCCAGCAGCCAAGATCCCGGATTTCAAACAGGGGCCGAGCAGTACTTC	CASSQDPGFQTGAEQYF
-	TRBV12-3/TRBV12-4	many	TRBJ2-3	TGTGCCAGCAGAAAGGATGCAGATACGCAGTATTTT	CASRKDADTQYF
-	TRBV12-3/TRBV12-4	-	TRBJ1-2	TGTGCCAGCAGTTTGGGACCCAGTGGCTACACCTTC	CASSLGPSGYTF
TRBD2	TRBV7-2	few	TRBJ2-3	TGTGCCAGCAGCCAAGGGACTAGCGGAAAAGATACGCAGTATTTT	CASSQGTSGKDTQYF
-	TRBV7-2	-	TRBJ2-2	TGTGCCAGCAGCTTCGGAAACAGCAACACCGGGGAGCTGTTTTTT	CASSFGNSNTGELFF
-	TRBV18	few	TRBJ1-2	TGTGCCAGCTCACCAGGAGATCTCCTAATATTCGGCTACACCTTC	CASSPGDLLIFGYTF
TRBD1	TRBV5-1	many	TRBJ1-5	TGCGCCAGCAGCCCGGGGACAGGTAATCGACAGCCCCAGCATTTT	CASSPGTGNRQPQHF
-	TRBV14	-	TRBJ2-1	TGTGCCAGCAGCCACAGCCTAGCCGTAAATGAGCAGTTCTTC	CASSHSLAVNEQFF
-	TRBV29-1	many	TRBJ1-1	TGCAGCGTGCGCAGGGGTGGGAACACTGAAGCTTTCTTT	CSVRRGGNTEAFF
TRBD1	TRBV30	many	TRBJ1-2	TGTGCCTGGAGTGCACAGGGGGCTTCCTATGGCTACACCTTC	CAWSAQGASYGYTF
TRBD1	TRBV5-1	many	TRBJ1-4	TGCGCCAGCAGCACCCGGACAGGGGGTGGAATTGAAAAACTGTTTTTT	CASSTRTGGGIEKLFF
TRBD2	TRBV7-6	few	TRBJ2-3	TGTGCTAGCAGCTTCGGGACTAGCGGCCCAGAGAGCACAGATACGCAGTATTTT	CASSFGTSGPESTDTQYF